Each of the 8 T cell receptor beta chains below was sequenced from the same sample in a study of blood T cell repertoires in COVID-19. Assay: immunoSEQ multiplex PCR; the TCRdb copy retains only in-frame clones and omits some. The profile shows approximately 400,000 clones, roughly 87% of them singletons. Source material: PBMCs or T cells enriched from blood (not recorded which). The receptors here all came from a woman between 50 and 59 years old who had recovered from COVID-19.

The chain combines TRBV5-1 with TRBJ2-7; 7 bases align to TRBD2. V was clipped by 4 bases and J by 4 bases; unmatched bases: 14. The CDR3 contains 16 residues. Germline CDR1 reads SGHRS; CDR2 reads YFSETQ. CDR3 DNA: TGCGCCAGCAGCCTTGGGCCGCAGGGACTACTTTACGAGCAGTACTTC. As protein: CASSLGPQGLLYEQYF.

This chain links TRBV19 with TRBJ1-1; a weak D match, TRBD1 (6 bases). This CDR3 is built from 15 residues. Germline V gene data show CDR1 as LNHDA and CDR2 as SQIVND (reference sequence). Between the trimmed V and J ends, which lost 7 bases and 2 bases, there was a span of 17 bases. DNA of the CDR3: TGTGCCAGTAAGGAGGACAGCTACTTAAACACTGAAGCTTTCTTT. Translation gives CASKEDSYLNTEAFF.

This chain links TRBV19 with TRBJ1-1, with unresolved D. This CDR3 has 14 residues. V shed 3 bases and J shed 1 base, with 9 bases lying between them. CDR1 is LNHDA and CDR2 is SQIVND in the germline V gene (reference sequence). The CDR3 nucleotides read TGTGCCAGTAGTATCGCTGACACGAACACTGAAGCTTTCTTT. Protein sequence: CASSIADTNTEAFF.

The rearrangement uses TRBV5-1 and TRBJ1-1; TRBD1 matches 8 bases. V lost 0 bases and J lost 0; bases outside the gene matches: 4. Looked up from germline, CDR1 is SGHRS and CDR2 is YFSETQ. The length of the CDR3 is 16 residues. CDR3 amino acids: CASSLGGTGVNTEAFF. In DNA, the CDR3 is TGCGCCAGCAGCTTGGGAGGGACAGGAGTGAACACTGAAGCTTTCTTT.

V usage is TRBV7-2 and J usage is TRBJ1-5, with D maybe TRBD1 (5 bases). The CDR3 length is 14 residues. V gave up 8 bases and J gave up 8 bases, with 19 bases separating them. Germline V lookup: CDR1 SGHTA, CDR2 FQGNSA. The DNA of the CDR3 is TGTGCCAGCTGCCCGGCGGGGGGGTTCAAGCCCCAGCATTTT. Protein: CASCPAGGFKPQHF.

The sample holds a few counts of this clone. This chain uses TRBV6-1 with TRBJ1-2; 9 bases line up with TRBD1. The ends lost 9 bases at V and 4 bases at J; junction bases unmatched: 6. The CDR3 runs 13 residues. Germline CDR1 MNHNS, CDR2 SASEGT. As DNA, the CDR3 is TGTGCCAGTACGACAGGGGGGTCCTATGGCTACACCTTC. Translation: CASTTGGSYGYTF.

The chain joins TRBV21-1 to TRBJ1-2. TRBV21-1 is a listed pseudogene. This CDR3 is built from 12 residues. The CDR3 bases are TGTGCCAGCAGCACAAGGATTAGCGGCTACACCTTC. It codes for CASSTRISGYTF.

V is TRBV10-3 and J is TRBJ2-1; 13 bases align to TRBD2. CDR1 is ENHRY and CDR2 is SYGVKD in the germline V gene. V trimming: 0 bases; J trimming: 5 bases; junction bases outside the gene matches: 10. The CDR3 covers 19 residues. CDR3 loop: CAISESPITGTSGNNEQFF. DNA of the CDR3: TGTGCCATCAGTGAGTCGCCTATCACCGGGACTAGCGGGAACAATGAGCAGTTCTTC.